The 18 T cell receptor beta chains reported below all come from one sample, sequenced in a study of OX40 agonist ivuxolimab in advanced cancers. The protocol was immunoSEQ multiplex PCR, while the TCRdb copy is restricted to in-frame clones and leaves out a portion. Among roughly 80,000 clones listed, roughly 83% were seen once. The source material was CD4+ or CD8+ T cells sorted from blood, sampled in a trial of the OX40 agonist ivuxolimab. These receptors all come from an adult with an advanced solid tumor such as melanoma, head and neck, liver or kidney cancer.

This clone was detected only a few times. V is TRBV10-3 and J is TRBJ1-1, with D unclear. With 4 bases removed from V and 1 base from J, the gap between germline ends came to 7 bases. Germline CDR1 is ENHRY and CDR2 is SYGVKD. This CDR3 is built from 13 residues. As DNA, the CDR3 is TGTGCCATCAGTGGGAGACAGAACACTGAAGCTTTCTTT. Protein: CAISGRQNTEAFF.

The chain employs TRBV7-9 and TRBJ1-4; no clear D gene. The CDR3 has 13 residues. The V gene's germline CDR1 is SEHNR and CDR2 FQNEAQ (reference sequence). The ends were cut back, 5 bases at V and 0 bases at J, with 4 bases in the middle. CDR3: CASSTTTNEKLFF. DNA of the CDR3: TGTGCCAGCAGCACAACAACTAATGAAAAACTGTTTTTT.

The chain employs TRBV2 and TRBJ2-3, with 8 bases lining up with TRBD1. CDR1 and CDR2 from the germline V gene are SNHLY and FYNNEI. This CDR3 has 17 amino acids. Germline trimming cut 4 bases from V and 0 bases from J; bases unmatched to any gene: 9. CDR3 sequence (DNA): TGTGCCAGCAGTGTCCCCGAAACAGGGGGTAGCACAGATACGCAGTATTTT. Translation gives CASSVPETGGSTDTQYF.

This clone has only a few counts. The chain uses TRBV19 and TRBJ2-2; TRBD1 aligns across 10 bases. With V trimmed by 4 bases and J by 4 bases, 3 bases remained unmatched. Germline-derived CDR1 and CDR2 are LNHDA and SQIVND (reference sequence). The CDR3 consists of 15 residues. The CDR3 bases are TGTGCCAGTAGTAGGACAGGGGGTAGCACCGGGGAGCTGTTTTTT. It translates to CASSRTGGSTGELFF.

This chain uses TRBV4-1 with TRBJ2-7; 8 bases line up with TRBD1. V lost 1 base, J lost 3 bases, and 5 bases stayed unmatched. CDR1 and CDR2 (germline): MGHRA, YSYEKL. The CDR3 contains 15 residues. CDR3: CASSQVQQGVYEQYF. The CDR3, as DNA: TGCGCCAGCAGCCAAGTACAACAGGGGGTCTACGAGCAGTACTTC.

Here the CDR3 DNA reads TGTGCGGCTAGCGGGCTTTCCTACAATGAGCAGTTCTTC. Amino acids: CAASGLSYNEQFF. This chain links TRBV6-5 with TRBJ2-1; 8 nucleotides match TRBD2. The CDR3 is 13 residues long. CDR1 and CDR2 from the germline V gene are MNHEY and SVGAGI.

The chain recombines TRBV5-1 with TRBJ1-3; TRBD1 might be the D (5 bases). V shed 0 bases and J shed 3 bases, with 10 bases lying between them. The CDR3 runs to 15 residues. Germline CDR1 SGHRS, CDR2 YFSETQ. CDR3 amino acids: CASSLVGDLGNTIYF. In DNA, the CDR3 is TGCGCCAGCAGCTTGGTAGGGGACCTTGGAAACACCATATATTTT.

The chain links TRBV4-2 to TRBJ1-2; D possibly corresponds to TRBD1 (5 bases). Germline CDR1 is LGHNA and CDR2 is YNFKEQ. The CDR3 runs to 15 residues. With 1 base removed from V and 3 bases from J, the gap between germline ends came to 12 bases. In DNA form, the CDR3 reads TGTGCCAGCAGCCAAGCAGTGGGGCCGGACTATGGCTACACCTTC. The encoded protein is CASSQAVGPDYGYTF.

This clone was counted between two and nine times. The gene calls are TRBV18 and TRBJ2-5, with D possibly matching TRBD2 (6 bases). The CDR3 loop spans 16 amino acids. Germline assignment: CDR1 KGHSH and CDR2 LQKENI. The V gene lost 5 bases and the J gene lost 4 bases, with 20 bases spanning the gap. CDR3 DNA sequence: TGTGCCAGCTCAGCTACGCCGCCAGGGCGGGGAGAGACCCAGTACTTC. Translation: CASSATPPGRGETQYF. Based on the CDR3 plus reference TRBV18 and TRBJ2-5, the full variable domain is NAGVMQNPRHLVRRRGQEARLRCSPMKGHSHVYWYRQLPEEGLKFMVYLQKENIIDESGMPKERFSAEFPKEGPSILRIQQVVRGDSAAYFCASSATPPGRGETQYFGPGTRLLVL.

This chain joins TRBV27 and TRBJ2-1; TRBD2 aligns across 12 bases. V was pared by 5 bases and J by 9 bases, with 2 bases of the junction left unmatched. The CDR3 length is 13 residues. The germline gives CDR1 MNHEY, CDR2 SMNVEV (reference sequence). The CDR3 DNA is TGTGCCAGCAGTGTACTAGCGGGGGGTGAGCAGTTCTTC. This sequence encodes CASSVLAGGEQFF.

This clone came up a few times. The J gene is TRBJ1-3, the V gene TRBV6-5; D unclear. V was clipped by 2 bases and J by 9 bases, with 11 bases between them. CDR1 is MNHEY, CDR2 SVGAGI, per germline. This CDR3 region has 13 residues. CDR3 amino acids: CASSYDRKGTIYF. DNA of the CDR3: TGTGCCAGCAGTTACGACCGCAAAGGCACCATATATTTT.

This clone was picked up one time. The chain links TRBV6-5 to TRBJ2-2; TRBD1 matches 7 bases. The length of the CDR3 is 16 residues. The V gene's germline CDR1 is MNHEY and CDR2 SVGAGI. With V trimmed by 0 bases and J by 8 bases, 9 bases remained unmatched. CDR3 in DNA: TGTGCCAGCAGTTACTCGATAGGCCAGGGGGTTGGGGAGCTGTTTTTT. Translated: CASSYSIGQGVGELFF.

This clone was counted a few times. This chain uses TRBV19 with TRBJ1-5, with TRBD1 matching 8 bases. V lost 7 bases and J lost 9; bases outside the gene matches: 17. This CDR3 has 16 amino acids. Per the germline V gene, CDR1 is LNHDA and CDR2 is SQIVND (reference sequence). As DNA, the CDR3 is TGTGCCAGTACCCACAATGAGGGACAGGTATGGAGGCCCCAGCATTTT. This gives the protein CASTHNEGQVWRPQHF.

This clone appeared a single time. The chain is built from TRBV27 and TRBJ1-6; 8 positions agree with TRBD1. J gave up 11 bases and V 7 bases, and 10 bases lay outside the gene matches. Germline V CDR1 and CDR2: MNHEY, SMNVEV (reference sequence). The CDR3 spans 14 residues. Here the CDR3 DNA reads TGTGCCAGCAAGGAGGACAGGGCGGCTCCACCCCTCCACTTT. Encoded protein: CASKEDRAAPPLHF.

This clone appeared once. The CDR3 protein is CASSPVGALGQPQHF. CDR3 in DNA: TGTGCCAGCTCACCAGTAGGCGCGTTAGGGCAGCCCCAGCATTTT. The chain joins TRBV18 to TRBJ1-5; D is undetermined. CDR3 length equals 15 residues. The V gene lost 2 bases and the J gene lost 7 bases, with 15 bases spanning the gap. CDR1 is KGHSH, CDR2 LQKENI, per germline. Full variable domain (remainder filled in from reference TRBV18 and TRBJ1-5): NAGVMQNPRHLVRRRGQEARLRCSPMKGHSHVYWYRQLPEEGLKFMVYLQKENIIDESGMPKERFSAEFPKEGPSILRIQQVVRGDSAAYFCASSPVGALGQPQHFGDGTRLSIL.

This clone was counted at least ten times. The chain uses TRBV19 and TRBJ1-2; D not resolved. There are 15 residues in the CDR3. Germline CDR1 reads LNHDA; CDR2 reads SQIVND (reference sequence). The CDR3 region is CATVGTLGLVYGYTF. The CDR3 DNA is TGTGCGACTGTGGGCACATTGGGGTTAGTTTATGGCTACACCTTC.

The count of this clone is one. This CDR3 is CASSPEDRGGYQPQHF. In DNA, the CDR3 is TGTGCCAGCTCGCCGGAGGATAGGGGGGGATATCAGCCCCAGCATTTT. This sequence joins TRBV18 and TRBJ1-5; tentatively, D is TRBD1 (6 bases). CDR3 length equals 16 residues. The V gene lost 6 bases and the J gene lost 5 bases, with 20 bases spanning the gap. CDR1 and CDR2 from the germline V gene are KGHSH and LQKENI.

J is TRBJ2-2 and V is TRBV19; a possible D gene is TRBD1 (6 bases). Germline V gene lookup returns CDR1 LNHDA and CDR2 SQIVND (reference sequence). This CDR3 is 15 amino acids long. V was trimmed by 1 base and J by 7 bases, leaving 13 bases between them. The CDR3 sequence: CASSIARGSGGELFF. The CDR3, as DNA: TGTGCCAGTAGTATAGCCAGGGGCAGTGGCGGGGAGCTGTTTTTT.